The clone carrying this T cell receptor beta chain showed up just a few times. The antigen remains unidentified. Template switching introduced a universal primer site, and the cDNA bore unique molecular identifiers. MiXCR, applied by TCRdb to the 5' RACE reads, yields one record per CDR3 protein. Among 250,000 or so distinct CDR3 sequences listed, 6% to 8% were seen once. These data belong to a study of identical twins. Whole-study results and caveats: Out-of-frame alpha sequences common to twins exhibited an excess of low generation probability. Zero-insertion analyses might be partly confounded by invariant T cells like MAIT and iNKT. In drawing conclusions, the study used cross-sectional statistical analysis and did not follow the same donors.

A further study also used this sample, focusing on yellow fever vaccine responses in identical twins.

The clonotype comes from a woman between 18 and 29 years old in good health. The sequencing input was CD8+ T cells sorted from blood.

In DNA form, the CDR3 reads TGTGCCAGCAGCCAAGATCACGGGCGGGGGGCTGAGTATTTT. It specifies CASSQDHGRGAEYF. The J gene is TRBJ2-3, the V gene TRBV3-1, with 8 bases matching TRBD2. The CDR3 has 14 amino acids. Germline CDR1 reads LGHDT; CDR2 reads YNNKEL (reference sequence). The V gene end was trimmed by 0 bases and the J gene end by 13 bases; junction bases not matched to a gene: 9.